A selection of T cell receptor beta chains follows, all from one sample in a study of blood T cell repertoires in COVID-19. The method was immunoSEQ multiplex PCR; TCRdb's version includes in-frame clones alone and lacks a portion of them. This repertoire shows 250,000 or so clones, roughly 86% found once; its top ten account for under 9%. Sequenced: peripheral blood. The receptors were sampled from a woman in her 70s with active or convalescent COVID-19. Both conserved end residues are part of each CDR3. Fields, in order: clone size, J gene, D gene, V gene, CDR3 protein, CDR3 DNA. The D gene is left open where the match is weak. The size field is filled for only some rows; it gives once, few, many or a size class.

clone size: once; J gene: TRBJ2-7; D gene: NA; V gene: TRBV7-8; CDR3 protein: CASRFVSGNSYEQYF; CDR3 DNA: TGTGCCAGCAGATTCGTCTCAGGGAACTCCTACGAGCAGTACTTC
clone size: NA; J gene: TRBJ2-3; D gene: NA; V gene: TRBV6-2/TRBV6-3; CDR3 protein: CASSYWQGTDTQYF; CDR3 DNA: TGTGCCAGCAGTTACTGGCAGGGCACAGATACGCAGTATTTT
clone size: NA; J gene: TRBJ2-3; D gene: NA; V gene: TRBV5-1; CDR3 protein: CASSLAGGRTDTQYF; CDR3 DNA: TGCGCCAGCAGCTTGGCCGGGGGGCGCACAGATACGCAGTATTTT
clone size: NA; J gene: TRBJ1-3; D gene: TRBD1; V gene: TRBV7-9; CDR3 protein: CASRSGTVENTIYF; CDR3 DNA: TGTGCCAGCAGGTCCGGGACAGTAGAAAACACCATATATTTT
clone size: NA; J gene: TRBJ1-5; D gene: NA; V gene: TRBV20-1; CDR3 protein: CSARGEQPQHF; CDR3 DNA: TGCAGTGCTAGGGGAGAGCAGCCCCAGCATTTT
clone size: NA; J gene: TRBJ1-4; D gene: NA; V gene: TRBV4-2; CDR3 protein: CASSQDIGFVREKLFF; CDR3 DNA: TGTGCCAGCAGCCAAGATATCGGGTTTGTTCGGGAAAAACTGTTTTTT
clone size: few; J gene: TRBJ1-5; D gene: NA; V gene: TRBV19; CDR3 protein: CASSIVAGMQPQHF; CDR3 DNA: TGTGCCAGTAGTATTGTGGCAGGGATGCAGCCCCAGCATTTT
clone size: NA; J gene: TRBJ2-1; D gene: NA; V gene: TRBV14; CDR3 protein: CASSQVEDNEQFF; CDR3 DNA: TGTGCCAGCAGCCAAGTCGAAGACAACGAGCAGTTCTTC
clone size: NA; J gene: TRBJ1-1; D gene: NA; V gene: TRBV6-4; CDR3 protein: CASSASMNTEAFF; CDR3 DNA: TGTGCCAGCAGTGCCAGTATGAACACTGAAGCTTTCTTT
clone size: NA; J gene: TRBJ1-6; D gene: TRBD1; V gene: TRBV9; CDR3 protein: CASSEAGQVNSPLHF; CDR3 DNA: TGTGCCAGCAGCGAGGCGGGACAGGTGAATTCACCCCTCCACTTT
clone size: NA; J gene: TRBJ2-2; D gene: NA; V gene: TRBV4-2; CDR3 protein: CASSQRQARPNTGELFF; CDR3 DNA: TGTGCCAGCAGCCAACGACAGGCCAGGCCGAACACCGGGGAGCTGTTTTTT
clone size: NA; J gene: TRBJ2-1; D gene: NA; V gene: TRBV29-1; CDR3 protein: CSVEDRRGGPNEQFF; CDR3 DNA: TGCAGCGTTGAAGATCGGAGGGGAGGCCCTAATGAGCAGTTCTTC
clone size: NA; J gene: TRBJ2-7; D gene: TRBD2; V gene: TRBV9; CDR3 protein: CASSAPTSGGTYEQYF; CDR3 DNA: TGTGCCAGCAGTGCCCCGACTAGCGGGGGGACCTACGAGCAGTACTTC
clone size: NA; J gene: TRBJ2-3; D gene: NA; V gene: TRBV18; CDR3 protein: CASSPQYPRTDTQYF; CDR3 DNA: TGTGCCAGCTCACCCCAGTATCCCCGCACAGATACGCAGTATTTT
clone size: once; J gene: TRBJ2-5; D gene: TRBD2; V gene: TRBV9; CDR3 protein: CASSVGSSGGDPRGTQYF; CDR3 DNA: TGTGCCAGCAGCGTAGGGTCTAGCGGGGGGGACCCCCGGGGGACCCAGTACTTC
clone size: NA; J gene: TRBJ1-1; D gene: NA; V gene: TRBV7-9; CDR3 protein: CASSFSLGAEAFF; CDR3 DNA: TGTGCCAGCAGCTTTAGCCTAGGGGCTGAAGCTTTCTTT
clone size: NA; J gene: TRBJ2-3; D gene: NA; V gene: TRBV11-2; CDR3 protein: CASSPLTRGTDTQYF; CDR3 DNA: TGTGCCAGCAGCCCCCTTACGAGGGGCACAGATACGCAGTATTTT
clone size: NA; J gene: TRBJ2-7; D gene: NA; V gene: TRBV6-5; CDR3 protein: CASRGGAAREQYF; CDR3 DNA: TGTGCCAGCAGGGGGGGGGCTGCTCGGGAGCAGTACTTC
clone size: NA; J gene: TRBJ2-5; D gene: TRBD2; V gene: TRBV7-8; CDR3 protein: CASSLINSGAQETQYF; CDR3 DNA: TGTGCCAGCAGCTTAATAAATAGCGGGGCCCAAGAGACCCAGTACTTC
clone size: NA; J gene: TRBJ1-1; D gene: NA; V gene: TRBV25-1; CDR3 protein: CASRESSWLTEAFF; CDR3 DNA: TGTGCCAGCAGGGAATCGTCCTGGCTCACTGAAGCTTTCTTT
clone size: once; J gene: TRBJ1-5; D gene: NA; V gene: TRBV12-3/TRBV12-4; CDR3 protein: CASSPYQEPQHF; CDR3 DNA: TGTGCCAGCAGTCCGTACCAGGAGCCCCAGCATTTT
clone size: NA; J gene: TRBJ1-2; D gene: NA; V gene: TRBV20-1; CDR3 protein: CSALGSGGYTF; CDR3 DNA: TGCAGTGCTCTTGGATCCGGGGGCTACACCTTC
clone size: NA; J gene: TRBJ2-7; D gene: NA; V gene: TRBV6-4; CDR3 protein: CASSVEQGGPYEQYF; CDR3 DNA: TGTGCCAGCAGTGTGGAACAGGGTGGCCCCTACGAGCAGTACTTC
clone size: NA; J gene: TRBJ1-6; D gene: NA; V gene: TRBV6-5; CDR3 protein: CASSYSGSYNSPLHF; CDR3 DNA: TGTGCCAGCAGTTACAGCGGGTCCTATAATTCACCCCTCCACTTT
clone size: few; J gene: TRBJ2-1; D gene: TRBD2; V gene: TRBV5-1; CDR3 protein: CASSPRPGSGGIEEQFF; CDR3 DNA: TGCGCCAGCAGCCCACGCCCCGGTAGCGGGGGGATCGAGGAGCAGTTCTTC
clone size: NA; J gene: TRBJ2-3; D gene: NA; V gene: TRBV6-2/TRBV6-3; CDR3 protein: CASSPATDTQYF; CDR3 DNA: TGTGCCAGCAGCCCAGCCACAGATACGCAGTATTTT
clone size: once; J gene: TRBJ1-5; D gene: TRBD1; V gene: TRBV6-5; CDR3 protein: CASSRDRDQPQHF; CDR3 DNA: TGTGCCAGCAGCAGGGACAGGGATCAGCCCCAGCATTTT
clone size: NA; J gene: TRBJ1-2; D gene: NA; V gene: TRBV5-8; CDR3 protein: CASSPGTNGYTF; CDR3 DNA: TGTGCCAGCAGCCCCGGGACAAATGGCTACACCTTC
clone size: NA; J gene: TRBJ1-3; D gene: TRBD1; V gene: TRBV3-1/TRBV3-2; CDR3 protein: CASSPKGQAKGNTIYF; CDR3 DNA: TGTGCCAGCAGCCCGAAAGGACAGGCCAAAGGAAACACCATATATTTT
clone size: NA; J gene: TRBJ1-2; D gene: NA; V gene: TRBV7-9; CDR3 protein: CASSTLDRGGYTF; CDR3 DNA: TGTGCCAGCAGCACCCTAGACAGAGGTGGCTACACCTTC
clone size: NA; J gene: TRBJ2-2; D gene: NA; V gene: TRBV2; CDR3 protein: CASGDLGVNFSGELFF; CDR3 DNA: TGTGCCAGCGGAGACCTTGGTGTGAATTTCAGCGGGGAGCTGTTTTTT
clone size: NA; J gene: TRBJ1-1; D gene: NA; V gene: TRBV6-6; CDR3 protein: CASSYSEYRSTEAFF; CDR3 DNA: TGTGCCAGCAGTTACTCGGAGTATCGTAGCACTGAAGCTTTCTTT
clone size: NA; J gene: TRBJ2-1; D gene: NA; V gene: TRBV14; CDR3 protein: CASSPPVSNEQFF; CDR3 DNA: TGTGCCAGCAGCCCCCCCGTTTCCAATGAGCAGTTCTTC
clone size: large; J gene: TRBJ1-1; D gene: NA; V gene: TRBV9; CDR3 protein: CASSVGQDTEAFF; CDR3 DNA: TGTGCCAGCAGCGTAGGACAGGACACTGAAGCTTTCTTT
clone size: once; J gene: TRBJ1-5; D gene: TRBD1; V gene: TRBV30; CDR3 protein: CAWKIRDRGQNEGNQPQHF; CDR3 DNA: TGTGCCTGGAAAATTAGGGACAGGGGCCAAAACGAGGGCAATCAGCCCCAGCATTTT
clone size: NA; J gene: TRBJ2-1; D gene: TRBD2; V gene: TRBV20-1; CDR3 protein: CMPSGGAEQFF; CDR3 DNA: TGCATGCCTTCGGGGGGTGCTGAGCAGTTCTTC
clone size: NA; J gene: TRBJ1-2; D gene: NA; V gene: TRBV7-9; CDR3 protein: CASSPGVYYGYTF; CDR3 DNA: TGTGCCAGCAGCCCAGGGGTCTACTATGGCTACACCTTC
clone size: NA; J gene: TRBJ1-1; D gene: NA; V gene: TRBV18; CDR3 protein: CASSPTVNTEAFF; CDR3 DNA: TGTGCCAGCTCACCGACAGTGAACACTGAAGCTTTCTTT
clone size: NA; J gene: TRBJ2-5; D gene: NA; V gene: TRBV5-1; CDR3 protein: CASSLEGETQYF; CDR3 DNA: TGCGCCAGCAGCTTAGAGGGCGAGACCCAGTACTTC
clone size: few; J gene: TRBJ2-1; D gene: NA; V gene: TRBV3-1/TRBV3-2; CDR3 protein: CASSHATPRRLPPSSYNEQFF; CDR3 DNA: TGTGCCAGCAGCCATGCGACCCCGCGTCGACTACCCCCGAGCTCCTACAATGAGCAGTTCTTC
clone size: NA; J gene: TRBJ1-4; D gene: TRBD1; V gene: TRBV15; CDR3 protein: CATSHRGGRTNEKLFF; CDR3 DNA: TGTGCCACCAGCCACAGGGGGGGAAGGACTAATGAAAAACTGTTTTTT
clone size: few; J gene: TRBJ1-1; D gene: NA; V gene: TRBV6-2/TRBV6-3; CDR3 protein: CASSLSLNTEAFF; CDR3 DNA: TGTGCCAGCAGTTTGTCATTGAACACTGAAGCTTTCTTT
clone size: once; J gene: TRBJ2-3; D gene: NA; V gene: TRBV29-1; CDR3 protein: CSVRQGSSTDTQYF; CDR3 DNA: TGCAGCGTGCGTCAGGGGTCTAGCACAGATACGCAGTATTTT
clone size: once; J gene: TRBJ2-3; D gene: NA; V gene: TRBV12-3/TRBV12-4; CDR3 protein: CASSSTSTDTQYF; CDR3 DNA: TGTGCCAGCAGTTCTACCTCTACGGATACGCAGTATTTT
clone size: NA; J gene: TRBJ1-2; D gene: NA; V gene: TRBV27; CDR3 protein: CASSSRGRVGYTF; CDR3 DNA: TGTGCCAGCAGTTCTAGGGGTCGAGTCGGCTACACCTTC
clone size: NA; J gene: TRBJ2-5; D gene: NA; V gene: TRBV27; CDR3 protein: CASSSYQETQYF; CDR3 DNA: TGTGCCAGCAGTTCGTACCAAGAGACCCAGTACTTC